These T cell receptor beta chains were read from a single sample in a study of blood T cell repertoires in COVID-19. The protocol was immunoSEQ multiplex PCR, while the TCRdb copy is restricted to in-frame clones and leaves out a portion. The profile shows about 150,000 clones, roughly 80% of them singletons. Sequencing input: peripheral blood. These receptors all stem from a woman aged 60-75 years with acute or convalescent COVID-19. CDR3s include the opening cysteine and the closing phenylalanine or tryptophan. Fields, in order: J gene, D gene, clone size, V gene, CDR3 protein, CDR3 DNA. D genes are given only for firm matches. Not every row has a clone size; where given, it reads once, few, many or a size class.

j_call: TRBJ1-2; d_call: -; clone_size: -; v_call: TRBV18; cdr3_aa: CASSPPGATGQGGYTF; cdr3_nt: TGTGCCAGCTCACCACCAGGAGCCACAGGACAAGGTGGCTACACCTTC
j_call: TRBJ2-3; d_call: -; clone_size: -; v_call: TRBV5-4; cdr3_aa: CASSATGGTVMDTQYF; cdr3_nt: TGTGCCAGCAGCGCGACCGGGGGTACCGTCATGGATACGCAGTATTTT
j_call: TRBJ2-2; d_call: TRBD1; clone_size: -; v_call: TRBV7-3; cdr3_aa: CASSLNRDRYTGELFF; cdr3_nt: TGTGCCAGCAGCTTAAACCGGGACAGATACACCGGGGAGCTGTTTTTT
j_call: TRBJ1-1; d_call: -; clone_size: -; v_call: TRBV7-9; cdr3_aa: CASSLGIGRGNTEAFF; cdr3_nt: TGTGCCAGCAGCTTAGGAATCGGGAGAGGGAACACTGAAGCTTTCTTT
j_call: TRBJ2-5; d_call: -; clone_size: -; v_call: TRBV19; cdr3_aa: CASSIRGQETQYF; cdr3_nt: TGTGCCAGTAGTATTCGGGGACAAGAGACCCAGTACTTC
j_call: TRBJ1-3; d_call: -; clone_size: -; v_call: TRBV9; cdr3_aa: CASSVGLGVDSGNTIYF; cdr3_nt: TGTGCCAGCAGCGTAGGCCTCGGGGTGGACTCTGGAAACACCATATATTTT
j_call: TRBJ1-2; d_call: TRBD1; clone_size: -; v_call: TRBV18; cdr3_aa: CASSRLAAGQGPNYGYTF; cdr3_nt: TGTGCCAGCTCCCGACTTGCTGCAGGACAGGGACCGAACTATGGCTACACCTTC
j_call: TRBJ2-5; d_call: TRBD1; clone_size: -; v_call: TRBV19; cdr3_aa: CASSPRTGLETQYF; cdr3_nt: TGTGCCAGTAGTCCACGGACAGGTCTGGAGACCCAGTACTTC
j_call: TRBJ2-3; d_call: TRBD2; clone_size: -; v_call: TRBV5-4; cdr3_aa: CASSAPGGSTDTQYF; cdr3_nt: TGTGCCAGCAGCGCCCCGGGAGGTAGCACAGATACGCAGTATTTT
j_call: TRBJ2-3; d_call: -; clone_size: -; v_call: TRBV2; cdr3_aa: CASSPSPGSTDTQYF; cdr3_nt: TGTGCCAGCAGCCCCAGTCCGGGTAGTACAGATACGCAGTATTTT
j_call: TRBJ2-7; d_call: TRBD1; clone_size: -; v_call: TRBV29-1; cdr3_aa: CSVVGTGSSYEQYF; cdr3_nt: TGCAGCGTAGTTGGGACAGGGAGCTCCTACGAGCAGTACTTC
j_call: TRBJ1-2; d_call: TRBD1; clone_size: -; v_call: TRBV7-9; cdr3_aa: CASSFRQGRGNYGYTF; cdr3_nt: TGTGCCAGCAGCTTCCGACAGGGGCGGGGGAACTATGGCTACACCTTC
j_call: TRBJ2-7; d_call: -; clone_size: -; v_call: TRBV29-1; cdr3_aa: CSVPSGTYEQYF; cdr3_nt: TGCAGCGTTCCCTCCGGTACCTACGAGCAGTACTTC
j_call: TRBJ1-2; d_call: TRBD1; clone_size: once; v_call: TRBV28; cdr3_aa: CASSIDRGLYYGYTF; cdr3_nt: TGTGCCAGCAGCATCGACAGGGGTTTGTACTATGGCTACACCTTC
j_call: TRBJ1-6; d_call: TRBD1; clone_size: -; v_call: TRBV5-1; cdr3_aa: CASSSGTGIGSPLHF; cdr3_nt: TGCGCCAGCAGCTCCGGGACAGGGATCGGTTCACCCCTCCACTTT
j_call: TRBJ1-2; d_call: TRBD1; clone_size: -; v_call: TRBV30; cdr3_aa: CAWIPGTGPYGYTF; cdr3_nt: TGTGCCTGGATTCCCGGGACAGGCCCTTATGGCTACACCTTC
j_call: TRBJ1-1; d_call: -; clone_size: -; v_call: TRBV5-4; cdr3_aa: CASSLSHLNTEAFF; cdr3_nt: TGTGCCAGCAGCTTGTCCCATTTGAACACTGAAGCTTTCTTT
j_call: TRBJ2-5; d_call: -; clone_size: -; v_call: TRBV6-1; cdr3_aa: CASSEGTSQETQYF; cdr3_nt: TGTGCCAGCAGTGAAGGGACAAGCCAAGAGACCCAGTACTTC
j_call: TRBJ1-6; d_call: -; clone_size: -; v_call: TRBV7-9; cdr3_aa: CASSRENSPLHF; cdr3_nt: TGTGCCAGCAGCCGAGAAAATTCACCCCTCCACTTT
j_call: TRBJ1-2; d_call: TRBD1; clone_size: -; v_call: TRBV6-5; cdr3_aa: CASIVGQGEYGYTF; cdr3_nt: TGTGCCAGCATAGTGGGACAGGGAGAATATGGCTACACCTTC
j_call: TRBJ1-3; d_call: -; clone_size: -; v_call: TRBV28; cdr3_aa: CASSLLPTSGNTIYF; cdr3_nt: TGTGCCAGCAGTTTATTACCCACATCTGGAAACACCATATATTTT
j_call: TRBJ1-6; d_call: TRBD1; clone_size: -; v_call: TRBV7-3; cdr3_aa: CASSLRPGQGDSPLHF; cdr3_nt: TGTGCCAGCAGCTTAAGACCGGGACAGGGTGATTCACCCCTCCACTTT
j_call: TRBJ1-2; d_call: -; clone_size: -; v_call: TRBV10-3; cdr3_aa: CAITDSAAYGYTF; cdr3_nt: TGTGCCATTACGGACTCCGCGGCCTATGGCTACACCTTC
j_call: TRBJ1-6; d_call: -; clone_size: few; v_call: TRBV12-3/TRBV12-4; cdr3_aa: CASSRTTLTPLHF; cdr3_nt: TGTGCCAGCAGTCGAACGACACTGACACCCCTCCACTTT
j_call: TRBJ2-2; d_call: -; clone_size: -; v_call: TRBV29-1; cdr3_aa: CSVVSGVNTGELFF; cdr3_nt: TGCAGCGTTGTATCCGGAGTGAACACCGGGGAGCTGTTTTTT
j_call: TRBJ2-7; d_call: -; clone_size: few; v_call: TRBV5-1; cdr3_aa: CASSFDRTSSYEQYF; cdr3_nt: TGCGCCAGCAGCTTCGACAGGACCTCCTCCTACGAGCAGTACTTC
j_call: TRBJ1-6; d_call: TRBD1; clone_size: -; v_call: TRBV28; cdr3_aa: CASSQPRDSQNSPLHF; cdr3_nt: TGTGCCAGCAGTCAACCCCGGGACAGCCAAAATTCACCCCTCCACTTT
j_call: TRBJ1-6; d_call: TRBD1; clone_size: -; v_call: TRBV30; cdr3_aa: CALHRGTSPLHF; cdr3_nt: TGTGCATTGCACAGGGGGACCTCACCCCTCCACTTT
j_call: TRBJ1-4; d_call: -; clone_size: -; v_call: TRBV5-1; cdr3_aa: CASSFNRGTEDEKLFF; cdr3_nt: TGCGCCAGCAGCTTCAACCGGGGGACGGAGGATGAAAAACTGTTTTTT
j_call: TRBJ1-4; d_call: TRBD1; clone_size: -; v_call: TRBV5-5; cdr3_aa: CASSRQGPFTGEKLFF; cdr3_nt: TGTGCCAGCAGCCGACAGGGACCCTTCACGGGTGAAAAACTGTTTTTT
j_call: TRBJ2-2; d_call: -; clone_size: -; v_call: TRBV5-1; cdr3_aa: CASSSDSTGELFF; cdr3_nt: TGCGCCAGCAGCTCCGACTCCACCGGGGAGCTGTTTTTT
j_call: TRBJ2-3; d_call: TRBD2; clone_size: -; v_call: TRBV5-1; cdr3_aa: CASSLAGGSQADTQYF; cdr3_nt: TGCGCCAGCAGCTTGGCGGGGGGTAGCCAGGCAGATACGCAGTATTTT
j_call: TRBJ1-2; d_call: -; clone_size: -; v_call: TRBV6-2/TRBV6-3; cdr3_aa: CASSYSGGVGYTF; cdr3_nt: TGTGCCAGCAGTTACTCGGGAGGGGTTGGCTACACCTTC
j_call: TRBJ2-2; d_call: TRBD2; clone_size: -; v_call: TRBV19; cdr3_aa: CASSSIAGAWSGELFF; cdr3_nt: TGTGCCAGTAGTAGTATAGCGGGGGCATGGTCCGGGGAGCTGTTTTTT
j_call: TRBJ1-4; d_call: -; clone_size: -; v_call: TRBV12-1; cdr3_aa: CASSTRTGGYEKLFF; cdr3_nt: TGTGCCAGCAGCACTAGGACAGGGGGGTACGAAAAACTGTTTTTT
j_call: TRBJ1-1; d_call: -; clone_size: -; v_call: TRBV3-1/TRBV3-2; cdr3_aa: CASSQSDSLTEAFF; cdr3_nt: TGTGCCAGCAGCCAGTCTGATTCCCTAACTGAAGCTTTCTTT
j_call: TRBJ2-7; d_call: -; clone_size: -; v_call: TRBV6-5; cdr3_aa: CASSYSYSDNEQYF; cdr3_nt: TGTGCCAGCAGTTACTCTTACTCCGACAACGAGCAGTACTTC
j_call: TRBJ2-1; d_call: TRBD2; clone_size: -; v_call: TRBV10-1; cdr3_aa: CASSEVASGTYNEQFF; cdr3_nt: TGCGCCAGCAGTGAGGTTGCTAGCGGTACCTACAATGAGCAGTTCTTC
j_call: TRBJ1-4; d_call: -; clone_size: -; v_call: TRBV2; cdr3_aa: CASSDWASSNEKLFF; cdr3_nt: TGTGCCAGCAGTGATTGGGCCTCCTCTAATGAAAAACTGTTTTTT
j_call: TRBJ2-3; d_call: -; clone_size: -; v_call: TRBV13; cdr3_aa: CASSPRPNADTQYF; cdr3_nt: TGTGCCAGCAGCCCTAGACCGAACGCAGATACGCAGTATTTT
j_call: TRBJ1-1; d_call: -; clone_size: few; v_call: TRBV6-5; cdr3_aa: CASTPGRENTEAFF; cdr3_nt: TGTGCCAGCACCCCCGGTCGTGAGAACACTGAAGCTTTCTTT